Listed here are 6 T cell receptor beta chains from one sample, sequenced in a study of regulatory T cells in long-lasting Graves disease. Building the TCR beta libraries relied on iRepertoire HTBI primers, and CDR3 regions underwent Arm-PCR. From the multiplex PCR reads, TCRdb called clonotypes with MiXCR, one entry per CDR3 protein. This table holds around 460,000 distinct CDR3 sequences, 22% found once. Time point defined: persistent/refractory GD, antithyroid drugs over 5 years with positive TRAb. From RNA extracted from PBMCs, the TCR library was made. The input for sequencing was peripheral blood mononuclear cells (PBMCs), taken when the disease was refractory, from a patient treated with antithyroid drugs. The receptors stem from a female donor with Graves disease.

This clonotype has only a few counts. The genes are TRBV20-1 and TRBJ1-5; 8 positions match TRBD1. Germline CDR1 and CDR2: DFQATT and SNEGSKA (reference sequence). The CDR3 is made up of 14 amino acids. Trimming cost V 3 bases and J 6 bases; bases outside gene matches: 7. CDR3 residues: CSASGPGGRQPQHF. CDR3 bases: TGCAGTGCTAGCGGGCCAGGGGGCCGTCAGCCCCAGCATTTT.

The V gene is TRBV7-9, the J gene TRBJ2-7; no definite D call. The CDR3 runs to 11 residues. The germline CDR1 and CDR2 sequences are SEHNR and FQNEAQ (reference sequence). Deletions cut 5 bases from V and 7 bases from J, with 9 bases between. CDR3 sequence (DNA): TGTGCCAGCAGCGTAGAGAGGGAGCAGTACTTC. Translating it yields CASSVEREQYF.

The chain uses TRBV11-3 and TRBJ1-2; weak D call: TRBD1 (5 bases). The CDR3 contains 14 residues. Trimming shortened V by 9 bases and J by 6 bases, and 20 bases separated the two germline ends. Per the germline V gene, CDR1 is SGHNT and CDR2 is YENEEA. The CDR3 sequence is CARGKPGAEDGYTF. CDR3 bases: TGTGCCAGAGGGAAACCCGGGGCCGAAGATGGCTACACCTTC. The full variable domain, completed using reference TRBV11-3 and TRBJ1-2, is EAGVVQSPRYKIIEKKQPVAFWCNPISGHNTLYWYLQNLGQGPELLIRYENEEAVDDSQLPKDRFSAERLKGVDSTLKIQPAELGDSAVYLCARGKPGAEDGYTFGSGTRLTVV.

This clonotype was counted between two and nine times. The chain links TRBV11-3 to TRBJ2-2, with 9 bases aligning to TRBD2. The V and J ends lost 8 bases and 0 bases, in that order; junction bases with no gene match: 10. CDR3 length: 17 amino acids. Germline V lookup: CDR1 SGHNT, CDR2 YENEEA. CDR3 region: CASGASGIQTNTGELFF. In nucleotides, the CDR3 is TGTGCCAGCGGGGCTAGCGGGATTCAGACGAACACCGGGGAGCTGTTTTTT.

The sample holds many counts of this clonotype. The chain combines TRBV28 with TRBJ1-5, with 10 bases aligning to TRBD1. Germline CDR1 and CDR2: MDHEN and SYDVKM. V shed 7 bases and J 2 bases; nucleotides not matched to a gene: 8. The CDR3 is 16 amino acids. The CDR3, as DNA: TGTGCCAGCAACCGATCCGGGACAGGGGGCAATCAGCCCCAGCATTTT. Residues: CASNRSGTGGNQPQHF.

This clonotype was seen at least ten times. This rearrangement joins TRBV2 to TRBJ2-7; perhaps TRBD1 as D (6 bases). Trimming stripped 6 bases from V and 5 bases from J, with 17 bases between. Germline CDR1 SNHLY, CDR2 FYNNEI. The CDR3 length is 14 residues. The CDR3 bases are TGTGCCAGCAGACGATGGGGGCGCATGAACGAGCAGTACTTC. Encoded protein: CASRRWGRMNEQYF.